This TCR beta chain emerged from a study of blood T cells in healthy people across ages. Together with a sample-barcoded 5' primer, a J-beta primer mix was included in a second PCR lasting roughly 7 to 11 cycles. Via MiXCR, TCRdb re-called the 5' RACE reads, giving one row per CDR3 protein. The sample includes about 770,000 distinct CDR3 sequences, approximately 48% of them seen just once. Trimming removed 5 bases at V and 6 bases at J, with 6 bases between. The germline gives CDR1 SGHTA, CDR2 FQGNSA. The CDR3 has 11 amino acids. The sequence came from a man between 60 and 70 years old in good health. Sequenced sample: blood. The rearrangement links TRBV7-2 to TRBJ2-3; tentative D call: TRBD1 (6 bases). In DNA form, the CDR3 reads TGTGCCAGCAGCAGGGGGGATACGCAGTATTTT. Translated, it gives CASSRGDTQYF.